The clone carrying this TCR beta chain was detected only a few times. TCRdb independently ran MiXCR on the RT-PCR reads; one entry per CDR3 protein. This sample has about 570,000 distinct CDR3 sequences; 11% occur once, and the top ten carry 11%. This sample is drawn from a study of response to subunit inactivated influenza vaccine. The ends were cut back, 6 bases at V and 14 bases at J, with 12 bases in the middle. CDR1 and CDR2 from the germline V gene are DFQATT and SNEGSKA (reference sequence). This CDR3 has 9 residues. This sample was also put to use in a study of T cells expressing NK-cell markers. From that second work: TCR beta libraries carry UMIs added by 5'RACE template switching. These clonotypes, the leaders elsewhere, also led the CD3+CD56-NKG2C+ fraction in a few donors.

The material sequenced was PBMCs from blood, taken on the day of vaccination. The chain is built from TRBV20-1 and TRBJ2-3; D is perhaps TRBD2 (5 bases). The TCR comes from a man aged 45-65 years who received an inactivated influenza vaccine. In DNA form, the CDR3 reads TGCAGTGCCCCCGGACTGTCGTATTTT. Protein sequence: CSAPGLSYF.